The clone carrying this T cell receptor (beta chain) was detected once. What it binds is unknown. Generated by immunoSEQ multiplex PCR, the TCRdb table keeps only in-frame clones and is missing some. The table shows fewer than 95,000 clones, with approximately 88% occurring only once. This CDR3 is 14 amino acids long. V lost 0 bases to trimming and J lost 5 bases, with 13 bases between them. Germline V gene sequence: CDR1 SQVTM, CDR2 ANQGSEA. The source of the sample is a study of cytomegalovirus exposure and HLA in healthy donors. Study-wide background: The 130 or so validation repertoires were reported in a later analysis to have been generated on the same platform as the 666 first-cohort repertoires. Study-wide results and limits: Researchers counted around 180 TCR beta chains as cytomegalovirus-associated. It was found in a later analysis that first-cohort TCR clusters tended to co-occur in the 90 to 150 validation repertoires.

These donors were members of the roughly 120-subject validation cohort, a group separate from the roughly 670-subject first cohort. This sequence was found in a woman under 30 in good health and CMV-seropositive. What was sequenced was PBMCs. The chain has TRBV29-1 and TRBJ1-2, with D unclear. CDR3 DNA sequence: TGCAGCGTTGAAGAGACGACAATCCGTTATGGCTACACCTTC. This gives the protein CSVEETTIRYGYTF.